A selection of T cell receptor beta chains follows, all from one sample in a study of chemoradiotherapy in HPV16-positive cancers. Profiled with immunoSEQ multiplex PCR; TCRdb holds only in-frame clones, not every one. There are approximately 10,000 clones in the sample; more than 70% occur only once, and 2% to 2.5% lies in the top ten. The specimen was obtained from a patient who underwent chemoradiotherapy. These receptors came from a human donor with HPV-associated anogenital cancer. Both conserved end residues are part of each CDR3. D genes are given only for firm matches. Clone size is stated in some rows and not others, as once, few, many or a class when expanded.

-	TRBJ1-6	TRBV15	-	TGTGCCACCAGCAGAGACTTGAGGGGAGGCGGTTCACCCCTCCACTTT	CATSRDLRGGGSPLHF
TRBD2	TRBJ2-3	TRBV2	-	TGTGCCAGCAGGCGACTAGCGGGGATGGATACGCAGTATTTT	CASRRLAGMDTQYF
-	TRBJ1-1	TRBV7-2	-	TGTGCCAGCAGCCCACCTGGGGGGTTGCGAGGAGCTTTCTTT	CASSPPGGLRGAFF
TRBD1	TRBJ1-5	TRBV6-5	-	TGTGCCAGCAGCATTGGGACAGACAATCAGCCCCAGCATTTT	CASSIGTDNQPQHF
TRBD1	TRBJ1-1	TRBV5-4	few	TGTGCCAGCAGCCGTACGGGACAGCTAAACACTGAAGCTTTCTTT	CASSRTGQLNTEAFF
TRBD1	TRBJ2-5	TRBV2	-	TGTGCCACTGACAGGGGAGAGACCCAGTACTTC	CATDRGETQYF
-	TRBJ2-5	TRBV4-1	-	TGCGCCAGCAGCCAAGGTGGGGGAATAGGAGAGACCCAGTACTTC	CASSQGGGIGETQYF
TRBD2	TRBJ2-5	TRBV5-6	few	TGTGCCAGCAGTAGCGGGAGACAAGAGACCCAGTACTTC	CASSSGRQETQYF
-	TRBJ1-3	TRBV12-5	-	TGTGCTAGTGGTCCCGGGGGGGACACCATATATTTT	CASGPGGDTIYF
-	TRBJ2-2	TRBV7-2	-	TGTGCCAGCAGCTTATCGGCTACCGGGGAGCTGTTTTTT	CASSLSATGELFF
TRBD2	TRBJ2-2	TRBV11-3	few	TGTGCCAGCAGTCGACTAGCGGGGGGCACCGGGGAGCTGTTTTTT	CASSRLAGGTGELFF
-	TRBJ2-3	TRBV6-5	once	TGTGCCAGCAGTAAATCCGGGGCGCGCACAGATACGCAGTATTTT	CASSKSGARTDTQYF
-	TRBJ1-2	TRBV6-1	-	TGTGCCAGCCACCCGGGACTCTTCATCTATGGCTACACCTTC	CASHPGLFIYGYTF
TRBD1	TRBJ2-2	TRBV25-1	-	TGTGCCAGCAGTGGCCCCGGGACAGGGTTCACCGGGGAGCTGTTTTTT	CASSGPGTGFTGELFF
-	TRBJ2-2	TRBV7-9	-	TGTGCCAGCAGCTCTTGGACAGCGAACACCGGGGAGCTGTTTTTT	CASSSWTANTGELFF
-	TRBJ1-2	TRBV11-3	-	TGTGCCAGCAGCTTAACGGGGGGCTATGGCTACACCTTC	CASSLTGGYGYTF
-	TRBJ1-4	TRBV18	-	TGTGCCAGCTCACCCTACCAGGGAGATAATGAAAAACTGTTTTTT	CASSPYQGDNEKLFF
TRBD2	TRBJ2-7	TRBV27	once	TGTGCCAGCAGTAGGTTCGTAGGACTAGAGAACTACGAGCAGTACTTC	CASSRFVGLENYEQYF
TRBD1	TRBJ2-7	TRBV19	-	TGTGCCAGTAGTACGACCCGGGACAGGGCTCACGAGCAGTACTTC	CASSTTRDRAHEQYF
-	TRBJ1-1	TRBV11-3	-	TGTGCCAGCAGCTTCCGGAACACTGAAGCTTTCTTT	CASSFRNTEAFF